The 3 T cell receptor beta chains below were found in one sample sequenced in a study of OX40 agonist ivuxolimab in advanced cancers. The table came from immunoSEQ multiplex PCR; TCRdb's copy has only in-frame clones and leaves some out. The table records tens of thousands of clones, roughly nine tenths of them present only once. Sequences were derived from CD4+ or CD8+ T cells sorted from blood, sampled in a trial of the OX40 agonist ivuxolimab. The receptor set was obtained from an adult with an advanced solid tumor such as melanoma, head and neck, liver or kidney cancer.

The V gene is TRBV6-5, the J gene TRBJ2-7; D unclear. Germline V lookup: CDR1 MNHEY, CDR2 SVGAGI. This CDR3 is 14 amino acids long. Trimming cost V 2 bases and J 0 bases, with 8 bases left between them. CDR3 region: CASSYKYSSYEQYF. CDR3 nucleotides: TGTGCCAGCAGTTACAAGTACAGCTCCTACGAGCAGTACTTC.

The chain uses TRBV5-1 and TRBJ2-7; the D is unclear. This CDR3 contains 14 residues. In germline, CDR1 is SGHRS, CDR2 YFSETQ. V lost 0 bases and J 3 bases, leaving 10 bases between the germline ends. The CDR3 spells CASSLGGADYEQYF. The CDR3 nucleotides read TGCGCCAGCAGCTTGGGGGGTGCAGACTACGAGCAGTACTTC.

CDR3 in amino acids: CASSFVDSYNEQFF. In DNA form, the CDR3 reads TGTGCCAGCAGTTTCGTAGACTCCTACAATGAGCAGTTCTTC. V and J are TRBV27 and TRBJ2-1; unclear D gene. The ends were cut back, 3 bases at V and 0 bases at J, with 6 bases in the middle. CDR3 length: 14 amino acids. Germline V CDR1 and CDR2: MNHEY, SMNVEV (reference sequence).